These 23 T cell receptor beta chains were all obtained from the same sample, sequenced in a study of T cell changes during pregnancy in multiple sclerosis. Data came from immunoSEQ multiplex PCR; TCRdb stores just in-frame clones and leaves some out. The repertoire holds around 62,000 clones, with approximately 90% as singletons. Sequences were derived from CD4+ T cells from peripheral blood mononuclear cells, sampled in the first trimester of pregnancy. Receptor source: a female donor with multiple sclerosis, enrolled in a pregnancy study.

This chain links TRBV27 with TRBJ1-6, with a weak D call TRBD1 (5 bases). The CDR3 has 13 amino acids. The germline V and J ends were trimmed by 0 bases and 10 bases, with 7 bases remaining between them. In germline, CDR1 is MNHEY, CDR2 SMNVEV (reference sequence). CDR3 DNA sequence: TGTGCCAGCAGTTTATCGGGGCAGTCACCCCTCCACTTT. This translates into CASSLSGQSPLHF.

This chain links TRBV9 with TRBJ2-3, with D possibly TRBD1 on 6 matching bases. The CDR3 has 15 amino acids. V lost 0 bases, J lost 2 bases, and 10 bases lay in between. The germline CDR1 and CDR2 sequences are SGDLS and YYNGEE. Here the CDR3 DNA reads TGTGCCAGCAGCGTAGACCGGACAGCCACAGATACGCAGTATTTT. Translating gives CASSVDRTATDTQYF.

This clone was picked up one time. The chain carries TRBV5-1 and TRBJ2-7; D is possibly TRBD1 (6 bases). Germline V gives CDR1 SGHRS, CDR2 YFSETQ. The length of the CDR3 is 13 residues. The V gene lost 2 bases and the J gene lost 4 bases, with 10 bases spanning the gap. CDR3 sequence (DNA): TGCGCCAGCAGCTTAACAGGGCCGTACGAGCAGTACTTC. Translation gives CASSLTGPYEQYF.

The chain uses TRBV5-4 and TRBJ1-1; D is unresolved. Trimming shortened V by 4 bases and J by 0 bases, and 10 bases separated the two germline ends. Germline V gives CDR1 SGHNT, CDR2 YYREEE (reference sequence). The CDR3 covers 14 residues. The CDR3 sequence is CASSPTGVNTEAFF. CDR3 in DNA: TGTGCCAGCAGCCCGACGGGAGTGAACACTGAAGCTTTCTTT.

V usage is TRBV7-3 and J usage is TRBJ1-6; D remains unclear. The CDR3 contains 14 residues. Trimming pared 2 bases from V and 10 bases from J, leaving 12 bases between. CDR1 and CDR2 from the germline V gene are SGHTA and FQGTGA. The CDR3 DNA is TGTGCCAGCAGCTTATACCCTTTTAGATCACCCCTCCACTTT. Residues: CASSLYPFRSPLHF.

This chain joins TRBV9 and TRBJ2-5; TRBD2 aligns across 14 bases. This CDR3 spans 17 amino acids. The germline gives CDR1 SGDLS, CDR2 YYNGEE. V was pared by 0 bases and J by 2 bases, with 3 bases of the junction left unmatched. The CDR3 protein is CASSVGLAGGGQETQYF. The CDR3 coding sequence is TGTGCCAGCAGCGTAGGACTAGCGGGGGGGGGACAAGAGACCCAGTACTTC.

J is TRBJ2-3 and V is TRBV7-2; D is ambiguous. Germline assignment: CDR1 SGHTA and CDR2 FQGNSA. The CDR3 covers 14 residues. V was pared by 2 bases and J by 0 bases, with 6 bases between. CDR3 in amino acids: CASSLLRSTDTQYF. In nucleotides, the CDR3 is TGTGCCAGCAGCTTATTGCGCAGCACAGATACGCAGTATTTT. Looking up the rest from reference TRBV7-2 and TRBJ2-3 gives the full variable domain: GAGVSQSPSNKVTEKGKDVELRCDPISGHTALYWYRQSLGQGLEFLIYFQGNSAPDKSGLPSDRFSAERTGGSVSTLTIQRTQQEDSAVYLCASSLLRSTDTQYFGPGTRLTVL.

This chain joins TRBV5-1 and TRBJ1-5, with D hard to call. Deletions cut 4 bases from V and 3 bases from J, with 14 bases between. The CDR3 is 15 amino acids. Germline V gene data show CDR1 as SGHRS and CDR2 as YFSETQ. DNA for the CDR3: TGCGCCAGCAGCCCGACGGGAGACAACAATCAGCCCCAGCATTTT. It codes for CASSPTGDNNQPQHF. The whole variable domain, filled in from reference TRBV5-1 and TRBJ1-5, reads KAGVTQTPRYLIKTRGQQVTLSCSPISGHRSVSWYQQTPGQGLQFLFEYFSETQRNKGNFPGRFSGRQFSNSRSEMNVSTLELGDSALYLCASSPTGDNNQPQHFGDGTRLSIL.

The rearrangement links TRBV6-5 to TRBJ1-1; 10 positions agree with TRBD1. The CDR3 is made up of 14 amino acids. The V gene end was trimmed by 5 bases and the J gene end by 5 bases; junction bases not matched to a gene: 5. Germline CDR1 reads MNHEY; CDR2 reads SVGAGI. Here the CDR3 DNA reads TGTGCCAGCAGTCCCCGACAGGGGGCGACTGAAGCTTTCTTT. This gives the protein CASSPRQGATEAFF.

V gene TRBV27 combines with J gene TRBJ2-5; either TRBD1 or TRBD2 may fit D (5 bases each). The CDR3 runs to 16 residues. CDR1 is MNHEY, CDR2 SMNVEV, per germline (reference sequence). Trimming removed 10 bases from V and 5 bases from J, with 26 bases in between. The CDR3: CATRERSDVSGETQYF. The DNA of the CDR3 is TGTGCCACCAGGGAAAGGTCGGACGTATCGGGGGAGACCCAGTACTTC.

CDR3 protein: CASSPIDRGAPAFF. As DNA, the CDR3 is TGTGCCAGCAGCCCGATCGACAGGGGGGCGCCCGCTTTCTTT. The chain uses TRBV7-2 and TRBJ1-1, with TRBD1 identical over 9 bases. The ends lost 5 bases at V and 11 bases at J; junction bases unmatched: 12. The germline gives CDR1 SGHTA, CDR2 FQGNSA. The CDR3 totals 14 residues.

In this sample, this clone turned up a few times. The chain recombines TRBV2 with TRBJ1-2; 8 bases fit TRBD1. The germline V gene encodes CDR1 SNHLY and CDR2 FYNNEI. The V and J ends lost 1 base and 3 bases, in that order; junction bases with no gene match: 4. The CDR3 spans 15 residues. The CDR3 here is CASSEGGGQDYGYTF. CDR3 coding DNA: TGTGCCAGCAGTGAAGGGGGGGGACAGGACTATGGCTACACCTTC.

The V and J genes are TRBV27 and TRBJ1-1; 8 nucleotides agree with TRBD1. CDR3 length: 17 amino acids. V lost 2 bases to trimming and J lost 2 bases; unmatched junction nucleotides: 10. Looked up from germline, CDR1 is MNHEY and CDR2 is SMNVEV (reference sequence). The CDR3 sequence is CASSLKGPGQVNTEAFF. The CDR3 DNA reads TGTGCCAGCAGTTTAAAGGGGCCGGGACAGGTTAACACTGAAGCTTTCTTT.

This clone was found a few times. The CDR3 loop is CASRITGEYYGYTF. The CDR3 DNA follows: TGTGCCAGCAGGATTACAGGAGAATACTATGGCTACACCTTC. V and J are TRBV2 and TRBJ1-2, with D possibly being TRBD1 (5 bases). This CDR3 has 14 residues. Looked up from germline, CDR1 is SNHLY and CDR2 is FYNNEI. V was trimmed by 6 bases and J by 3 bases, leaving 14 bases between them.

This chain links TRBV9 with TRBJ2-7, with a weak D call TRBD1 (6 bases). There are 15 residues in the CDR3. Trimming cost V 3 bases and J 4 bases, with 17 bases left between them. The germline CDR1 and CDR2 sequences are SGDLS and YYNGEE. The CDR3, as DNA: TGTGCCAGCAGCGGACCACAGGGTTCGGCTTACGAGCAGTACTTC. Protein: CASSGPQGSAYEQYF.

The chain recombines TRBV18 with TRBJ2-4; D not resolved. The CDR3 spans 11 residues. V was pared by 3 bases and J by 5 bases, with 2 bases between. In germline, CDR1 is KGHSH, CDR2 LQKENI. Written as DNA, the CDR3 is TGTGCCAGCTCACCCGAAAACATTCAGTACTTC. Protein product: CASSPENIQYF.

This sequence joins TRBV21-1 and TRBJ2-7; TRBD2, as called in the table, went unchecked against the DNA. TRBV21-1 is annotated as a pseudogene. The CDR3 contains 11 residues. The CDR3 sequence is CASSIPGGQYF. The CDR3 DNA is TGTGCCAGCAGCATCCCGGGAGGGCAGTACTTC.

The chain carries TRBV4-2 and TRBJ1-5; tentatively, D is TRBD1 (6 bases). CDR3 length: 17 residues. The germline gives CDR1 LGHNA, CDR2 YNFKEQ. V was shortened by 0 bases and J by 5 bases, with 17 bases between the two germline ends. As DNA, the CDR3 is TGTGCCAGCAGCCAAGATGAAGCCCAGGGGTTCTATCAGCCCCAGCATTTT. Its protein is CASSQDEAQGFYQPQHF.

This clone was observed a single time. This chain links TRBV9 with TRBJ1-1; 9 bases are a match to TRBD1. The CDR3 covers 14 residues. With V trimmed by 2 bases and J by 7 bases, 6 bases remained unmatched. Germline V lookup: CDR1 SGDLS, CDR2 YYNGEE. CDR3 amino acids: CASSVGTGMVEAFF. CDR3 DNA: TGTGCCAGCAGCGTCGGGACAGGGATGGTTGAAGCTTTCTTT.

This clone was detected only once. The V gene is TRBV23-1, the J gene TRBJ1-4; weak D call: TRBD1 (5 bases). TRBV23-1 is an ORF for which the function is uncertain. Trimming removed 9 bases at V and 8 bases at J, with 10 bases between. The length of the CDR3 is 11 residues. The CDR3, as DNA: TGCGCCAGGGGCAAGGGGGAAAAACTGTTTTTT. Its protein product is CARGKGEKLFF.

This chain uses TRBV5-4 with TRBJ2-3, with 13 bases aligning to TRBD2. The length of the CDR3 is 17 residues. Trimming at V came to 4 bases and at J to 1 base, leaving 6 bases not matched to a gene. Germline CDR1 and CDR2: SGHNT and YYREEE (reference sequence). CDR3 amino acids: CASSRRLAGGGTDTQYF. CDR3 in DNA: TGTGCCAGCAGCCGGCGACTAGCGGGGGGCGGCACAGATACGCAGTATTTT.

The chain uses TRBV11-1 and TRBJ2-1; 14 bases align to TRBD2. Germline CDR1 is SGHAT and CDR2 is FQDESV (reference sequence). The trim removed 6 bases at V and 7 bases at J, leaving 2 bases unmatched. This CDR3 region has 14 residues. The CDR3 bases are TGTGCCAGCAGGGGACTAGCGGGGGTGAATGAGCAGTTCTTC. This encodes CASRGLAGVNEQFF.

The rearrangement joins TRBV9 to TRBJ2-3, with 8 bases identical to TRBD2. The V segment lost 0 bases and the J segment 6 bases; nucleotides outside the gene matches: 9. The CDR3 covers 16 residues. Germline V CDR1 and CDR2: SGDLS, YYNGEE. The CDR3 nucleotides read TGTGCCAGCAGCGTAGAGGGACGGGGGGGCCAGGATACGCAGTATTTT. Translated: CASSVEGRGGQDTQYF.